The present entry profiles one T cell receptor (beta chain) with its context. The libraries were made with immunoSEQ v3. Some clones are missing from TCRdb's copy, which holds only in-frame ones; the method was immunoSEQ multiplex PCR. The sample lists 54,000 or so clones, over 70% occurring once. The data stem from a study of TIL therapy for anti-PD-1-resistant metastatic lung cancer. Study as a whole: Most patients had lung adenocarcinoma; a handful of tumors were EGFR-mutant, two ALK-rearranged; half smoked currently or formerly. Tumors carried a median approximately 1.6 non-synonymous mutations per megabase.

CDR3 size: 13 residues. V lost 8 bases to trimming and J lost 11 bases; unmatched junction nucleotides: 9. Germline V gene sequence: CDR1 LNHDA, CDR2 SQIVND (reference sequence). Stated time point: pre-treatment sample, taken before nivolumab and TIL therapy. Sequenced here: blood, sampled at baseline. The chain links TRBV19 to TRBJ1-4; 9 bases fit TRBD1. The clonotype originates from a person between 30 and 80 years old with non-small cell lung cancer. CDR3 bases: TGTGCCAGTTCTCTGGGACAGGGACAGAAACTGTTTTTT. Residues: CASSLGQGQKLFF.